This TCR beta chain was obtained from a study of cytomegalovirus exposure and HLA in healthy donors. Study background: The approximately 120 validation repertoires, a later analysis reported, used the same platform as the 550 to 700 repertoires from the first cohort. Broader study findings: First-cohort TCR clusters tended to co-occur in the 95 to 150 validation repertoires, a later analysis found. There were three CMV-associated chains whose specificity for CMV antigens was confirmed in vitro.

Germline V lookup: CDR1 SGHRS, CDR2 YFSETQ. This CDR3 region has 14 residues. The junction had 5 bases not matched to a gene; V was cut back by 4 bases and J by 6 bases. Only in-frame clones appear in the TCRdb table, and some are missing; sequencing was by immunoSEQ multiplex PCR. The sample holds roughly 130,000 clones; about nine tenths are singletons and the top ten take less than 1.5%. The 120-subject validation cohort, separate from the 666-subject first cohort, included the donors. As for this clone: The antigen is undetermined.

This sequence originates from a young man in good health and CMV-seronegative. The sequenced sample consisted of PBMCs. The rearrangement uses TRBV5-1 and TRBJ1-2, with 11 nucleotides matching TRBD1. The DNA of the CDR3 is TGCGCCAGCAGCGTTGGACAGGGGGCGAATGGCTACACCTTC. Encoded protein: CASSVGQGANGYTF.